This passage covers 30 T cell receptor beta chains from one sample sequenced in a study of shared clonotypes between healthy human individuals. Produced via immunoSEQ multiplex PCR; TCRdb's table is partial and in-frame only. The data show 760,000 or so clones, 90% to 97% seen once. CD45RO-negative, CCR7-positively selected cells formed the naive CD8 fraction, excluding terminally differentiated effector memory CD45RA+ cells. The sequenced sample consisted of naive CD8+ T cells sorted from blood. The source of these receptors is a man under 40 in good health.

Only one count was recorded for this clone. The V and J genes are TRBV5-8 and TRBJ2-7; 12 nucleotides agree with TRBD1. The CDR3 runs to 14 residues. The V gene end was trimmed by 3 bases and the J gene end by 5 bases; junction bases not matched to a gene: 3. Germline CDR1 and CDR2: SGHTS and YDEGEE. The CDR3 reads CASSSGQGANEQYF. The CDR3, as DNA: TGTGCCAGCAGCTCGGGACAGGGGGCTAACGAGCAGTACTTC.

The V and J genes are TRBV11-3 and TRBJ2-5; TRBD2 aligns across 15 bases. The V gene's germline CDR1 is SGHNT and CDR2 YENEEA. With V trimmed by 5 bases and J by 2 bases, 6 bases remained unmatched. The CDR3 is 17 amino acids. The DNA of the CDR3 is TGTGCCAGCAGCCCCCGGACTAGCGGGAGGGGGCAAGAGACCCAGTACTTC. It is translated as CASSPRTSGRGQETQYF.

The V and J genes are TRBV30 and TRBJ2-2; D is possibly TRBD1 or TRBD2 (5 bases each). This CDR3 comprises 15 residues. Germline loops: CDR1 GTSNPN, CDR2 SVGIG (reference sequence). Trimming removed 5 bases at V and 0 bases at J, with 13 bases between. As DNA, the CDR3 is TGTGCCTGGCAAACCGGGACGACGAACACCGGGGAGCTGTTTTTT. This translates into CAWQTGTTNTGELFF.

This clone was found once. The chain has TRBV7-2 and TRBJ2-1; D possibly corresponds to TRBD1 (5 bases). This CDR3 is built from 13 residues. The germline gives CDR1 SGHTA, CDR2 FQGNSA. V was trimmed by 2 bases and J by 7 bases, leaving 9 bases between them. CDR3 coding DNA: TGTGCCAGCAGCTTACATAGGGGTAATGAGCAGTTCTTC. This translates into CASSLHRGNEQFF.

The rearrangement links TRBV4-1 to TRBJ1-1, with D tentatively TRBD1 (5 bases). This CDR3 region has 15 residues. From germline, CDR1 is MGHRA and CDR2 YSYEKL. Trimming took 0 bases from V and 0 from J, leaving 8 bases between them. CDR3 DNA sequence: TGCGCCAGCAGCCAAGAAGGGGATATGAACACTGAAGCTTTCTTT. Residues: CASSQEGDMNTEAFF.

As for this clone: The same CDR3 can be traced to other DNA sequences in this sample. The gene calls are TRBV29-1 and TRBJ2-7; no clear D gene. Trimming left V 1 base short and J 6 bases short, with 10 bases between. There are 12 residues in the CDR3. Germline CDR1 reads SQVTM; CDR2 reads ANQGSEA. This CDR3 reads CSVEGLEAEQYF. The CDR3 nucleotides are TGCAGCGTTGAAGGGCTAGAAGCCGAGCAGTACTTC.

In this sample, this clone turned up once. The chain combines TRBV11-2 with TRBJ2-7; D perhaps matches TRBD2 (5 bases). CDR3 length: 14 residues. CDR1 and CDR2 from the germline V gene are SGHAT and FQNNGV. With 5 bases removed from V and 6 bases from J, the gap between germline ends came to 17 bases. CDR3: CASSPRSGGLEQYF. DNA for the CDR3: TGTGCCAGCAGCCCCAGGTCTGGCGGGCTCGAGCAGTACTTC. Filled out from reference TRBV11-2 and TRBJ2-7, the complete variable domain reads EAGVAQSPRYKIIEKRQSVAFWCNPISGHATLYWYQQILGQGPKLLIQFQNNGVVDDSQLPKDRFSAERLKGVDSTLKIQPAKLEDSAVYLCASSPRSGGLEQYFGPGTRLTVT.

The rearrangement uses TRBV9 and TRBJ2-1; 11 nucleotides match TRBD2. The CDR3 is 15 residues long. V was clipped by 0 bases and J by 8 bases; unmatched bases: 4. Germline CDR1 is SGDLS and CDR2 is YYNGEE. The DNA for the CDR3 is TGTGCCAGCAGCGTAGTTACTAGCGGGAGAGATGAGCAGTTCTTC. Residues: CASSVVTSGRDEQFF. Using reference TRBV9 and TRBJ2-1 for the parts outside the CDR3, the full variable domain is DSGVTQTPKHLITATGQRVTLRCSPRSGDLSVYWYQQSLDQGLQFLIQYYNGEERAKGNILERFSAQQFPDLHSELNLSSLELGDSALYFCASSVVTSGRDEQFFGPGTRLTVL.

The chain's CDR3 is CASSSGTAFYEQYF. CDR3 DNA: TGTGCCAGCAGCTCCGGGACAGCATTTTACGAGCAGTACTTC. The chain has TRBV7-2 and TRBJ2-7; 7 bases agree with TRBD1. The CDR3 has 14 residues. With V trimmed by 4 bases and J by 4 bases, 7 bases remained unmatched. In germline, CDR1 is SGHTA, CDR2 FQGNSA.

The chain recombines TRBV5-8 with TRBJ1-3, with D possibly matching TRBD1 (6 bases). Germline V CDR1 and CDR2: SGHTS, YDEGEE. The V end lost 3 bases, the J end lost 0 bases, and 10 bases lay between the germline ends. The CDR3 contains 15 residues. CDR3 DNA sequence: TGTGCCAGCAGCTATGACAGGACCTCTGGAAACACCATATATTTT. Protein: CASSYDRTSGNTIYF.

The chain carries TRBV21-1 and TRBJ1-2. TRBV21-1 is a known pseudogene. The CDR3 loop spans 12 amino acids. The CDR3 sequence: CASSIRGAPYTF. In DNA form, the CDR3 reads TGTGCCAGCAGCATTCGGGGGGCGCCTTACACCTTC.

CDR3 sequence: CASSGMSGQGSPHEQYF. The CDR3 DNA is TGTGCCAGCAGTGGTATGTCGGGACAGGGGAGTCCCCACGAGCAGTACTTC. V usage is TRBV2 and J usage is TRBJ2-7; 10 nucleotides line up with TRBD1. Looked up from germline, CDR1 is SNHLY and CDR2 is FYNNEI. The V and J ends lost 4 bases and 5 bases, in that order; junction bases with no gene match: 14. This CDR3 region has 17 residues.

V gene TRBV4-1 combines with J gene TRBJ2-1; TRBD1 matches 10 bases. The CDR3 spans 17 residues. Germline V gives CDR1 MGHRA, CDR2 YSYEKL. The V gene end was trimmed by 3 bases and the J gene end by 1 base; junction bases not matched to a gene: 6. In DNA form, the CDR3 reads TGCGCCAGCAGCCAGGGGACAGGGGCGCGGTCCTACAATGAGCAGTTCTTC. It encodes CASSQGTGARSYNEQFF.

This chain uses TRBV9 with TRBJ2-7; D ambiguous. Per the germline V gene, CDR1 is SGDLS and CDR2 is YYNGEE. This CDR3 is built from 12 residues. V gave up 4 bases and J gave up 4 bases, with 9 bases separating them. This chain's CDR3 is CASSKDRYEQYF. For the CDR3, the DNA is TGTGCCAGCAGCAAAGATAGGTACGAGCAGTACTTC.

This chain links TRBV18 with TRBJ2-3; the match to TRBD2 covers 9 bases. The J segment lost 8 bases and the V segment lost 0 bases, leaving 12 bases of the junction unmatched. Germline CDR1 and CDR2: KGHSH and LQKENI. The CDR3 has 17 residues. In DNA, the CDR3 is TGTGCCAGCTCACCACCCCCCGGGGCGGGAGGGCTTACTACGCAGTATTTT. It is translated as CASSPPPGAGGLTTQYF.

This chain joins TRBV28 and TRBJ2-1; tentatively, D is TRBD2 (6 bases). The ends were cut back, 3 bases at V and 0 bases at J, with 15 bases in the middle. Germline V CDR1 and CDR2: MDHEN, SYDVKM. CDR3 length: 17 residues. The CDR3 is CASSLGLAGPSYNEQFF. CDR3 DNA sequence: TGTGCCAGCAGTTTGGGTCTTGCGGGACCCTCCTACAATGAGCAGTTCTTC.

The chain has TRBV29-1 and TRBJ2-7, with 8 bases identical to TRBD1. V dropped 4 bases and J dropped 2; count of bases not matched to a gene: 4. Germline V lookup: CDR1 SQVTM, CDR2 ANQGSEA. This CDR3 has 13 amino acids. The CDR3: CSVGGQGPYEQYF. CDR3 DNA: TGCAGCGTTGGAGGACAGGGACCCTACGAGCAGTACTTC.

V usage is TRBV27 and J usage is TRBJ1-5, with unresolved D. CDR3 length: 14 residues. Trimming took 6 bases from V and 4 from J, leaving 13 bases between them. Per the germline V gene, CDR1 is MNHEY and CDR2 is SMNVEV (reference sequence). The CDR3 coding sequence is TGTGCCAGCAGGGCAGCGGTGTCGAATCAGCCCCAGCATTTT. Translating it yields CASRAAVSNQPQHF.

The chain joins TRBV27 to TRBJ2-7, with D tentatively TRBD1 (6 bases). Germline loops: CDR1 MNHEY, CDR2 SMNVEV (reference sequence). The CDR3 has 14 amino acids. Trimming removed 6 bases from V and 3 bases from J, with 15 bases in between. CDR3 protein: CASRPTTGHYEQYF. The CDR3 region has the DNA TGTGCCAGCAGACCCACGACAGGTCACTACGAGCAGTACTTC.

The rearrangement joins TRBV19 to TRBJ2-1; TRBD2 matches at 7 bases. Germline lookup yields CDR1 LNHDA and CDR2 SQIVND (reference sequence). The CDR3 sequence is 13 residues long. Trimming removed 10 bases from V and 4 bases from J; junction bases left unmatched: 7. The CDR3 region is CATWASGYNEQFF. DNA of the CDR3: TGTGCCACCTGGGCTAGCGGATACAATGAGCAGTTCTTC.

The genes are TRBV29-1 and TRBJ2-1; D tentatively fits TRBD1 or TRBD2 (5 bases each). V was trimmed by 4 bases and J by 7 bases, leaving 26 bases between them. Germline V lookup: CDR1 SQVTM, CDR2 ANQGSEA. This CDR3 has 17 amino acids. CDR3 sequence: CSVGGSRDRIHRNEQFF. The CDR3, as DNA: TGCAGCGTTGGGGGGTCCCGGGATAGGATACATCGTAATGAGCAGTTCTTC.

The chain carries TRBV14 and TRBJ2-5, with TRBD2 matching over 16 bases. With 1 base clipped from V and 6 bases from J, the junction kept 14 bases outside the gene matches. The germline CDR1 and CDR2 sequences are SGHDN and FVKESK. The CDR3 is made up of 20 amino acids. CDR3 in amino acids: CASSQGSPGTSGRESKTQYF. CDR3 DNA sequence: TGTGCCAGCAGCCAAGGGAGCCCCGGGACTAGCGGGAGGGAGTCCAAGACCCAGTACTTC. Full variable domain (outside the CDR3, taken from reference TRBV14 and TRBJ2-5): EAGVTQFPSHSVIEKGQTVTLRCDPISGHDNLYWYRRVMGKEIKFLLHFVKESKQDESGMPNNRFLAERTGGTYSTLKVQPAELEDSGVYFCASSQGSPGTSGRESKTQYFGPGTRLLVL.

The chain couples TRBV19 to TRBJ2-5; possibly TRBD1 for D (6 bases). The CDR3 extends over 18 amino acids. The V and J ends lost 6 bases and 0 bases respectively, with 23 bases between them. The V gene's germline CDR1 is LNHDA and CDR2 SQIVND (reference sequence). The CDR3, as DNA: TGTGCCAGTAGCTTTGGGGGCGAAGGGTCGGGATACCAAGAGACCCAGTACTTC. Its protein is CASSFGGEGSGYQETQYF. The whole variable domain, remainder taken from reference TRBV19 and TRBJ2-5, is DGGITQSPKYLFRKEGQNVTLSCEQNLNHDAMYWYRQDPGQGLRLIYYSQIVNDFQKGDIAEGYSVSREKKESFPLTVTSAQKNPTAFYLCASSFGGEGSGYQETQYFGPGTRLLVL.

The chain uses TRBV30 and TRBJ2-7; a weak D match, TRBD1 (6 bases). The CDR3 consists of 15 residues. The V and J ends lost 0 bases and 5 bases respectively, with 17 bases between them. CDR1 is GTSNPN, CDR2 SVGIG, per germline (reference sequence). CDR3 region: CAWSVRDVGGDEQYF. CDR3 sequence (DNA): TGTGCCTGGAGTGTACGGGACGTAGGGGGAGACGAGCAGTACTTC.

The chain is built from TRBV27 and TRBJ2-5; D remains ambiguous. CDR3 length equals 14 residues. Germline V lookup: CDR1 MNHEY, CDR2 SMNVEV (reference sequence). The V end lost 1 base, the J end lost 0 bases, and 6 bases lay between the germline ends. The CDR3 is CASSLLGYQETQYF. DNA for the CDR3: TGTGCCAGCAGTTTATTGGGGTACCAAGAGACCCAGTACTTC.

On this clone: Germline is not matched at one junction end, which may reflect a read error. The J gene is TRBJ2-2, the V gene TRBV25-1; D might be TRBD1 (7 bases). The CDR3 covers 18 residues. Per germline, CDR1 MGHDK and CDR2 SYGVNS. The CDR3 sequence is CVSRSGPGGLLDFGELFF. The CDR3, as DNA: TGTGTCAGCAGATCCGGCCCAGGGGGGCTCCTAGATTTCGGGGAGCTGTTTTTT.

The chain combines TRBV6-6 with TRBJ1-5; 8 positions agree with TRBD1. CDR1 is MNHNY and CDR2 is SVGAGI in the germline V gene (reference sequence). The CDR3 consists of 14 residues. Germline trimming cut 7 bases from V and 4 bases from J; bases unmatched to any gene: 6. CDR3 in amino acids: CASIGQGTNQPQHF. The CDR3 nucleotides read TGTGCCAGCATCGGACAGGGAACGAATCAGCCCCAGCATTTT.

The gene calls are TRBV4-1 and TRBJ1-1; D gene unclear. CDR1 and CDR2 (germline): MGHRA, YSYEKL. Trimming shortened V by 1 base and J by 3 bases, and 12 bases separated the two germline ends. The CDR3 has 15 amino acids. Here the CDR3 DNA reads TGCGCCAGCAGCCAAGGTCCATCTCCATACACTGAAGCTTTCTTT. This sequence encodes CASSQGPSPYTEAFF.

The rearrangement joins TRBV4-3 to TRBJ1-1; possibly TRBD1 for D (6 bases). V gave up 0 bases and J gave up 4 bases, with 12 bases separating them. Looked up from germline, CDR1 is LGHNA and CDR2 is YSLEER. The CDR3 extends over 15 amino acids. CDR3 residues: CASSQDTGFGTEAFF. Here the CDR3 DNA reads TGCGCCAGCAGCCAAGATACAGGGTTTGGCACTGAAGCTTTCTTT.

This clone was recorded only once. This chain connects TRBV27 to TRBJ2-7, with 7 nucleotides matching TRBD1. V lost 4 bases to trimming and J lost 5 bases; unmatched junction nucleotides: 5. CDR1 is MNHEY and CDR2 is SMNVEV in the germline V gene (reference sequence). The CDR3 length is 13 residues. CDR3 DNA: TGTGCCAGCAGTTCCCACAGGGGTGACGAGCAGTACTTC. Its translation is CASSSHRGDEQYF.